Below, one TCR beta chain is given with its context. Its antigen is not identified. Losses at the gene ends were 4 bases for V and 6 bases for J; bases not matched to a gene: 8. This CDR3 region has 15 residues. Germline V gene lookup returns CDR1 SGHNT and CDR2 YYREEE (reference sequence). The data are from a study of T-cell memory formation after mild COVID-19. TCRdb reprocessed the 5' RACE reads with MiXCR, giving one entry per CDR3 protein. In the table there are approximately 400,000 distinct CDR3 sequences, roughly a quarter of which are singletons. The study, taken as a whole, reports: Memory cells collected pre-infection included some clones that later responded, suggesting cross-reactive memory joined.

The specimen sequenced was PBMCs or a T cell subset sorted from them (not recorded which). J is TRBJ2-1 and V is TRBV5-4; 9 nucleotides line up with TRBD1. The receptor comes from an adult woman who had mild COVID-19 (a few samples of this study predate the infection). Cell type and time point are not known. CDR3 coding DNA: TGTGCCAGCAGCCAACAGGGGGCGCAATTCAATGAGCAGTTCTTC. Encoded protein: CASSQQGAQFNEQFF. Supplemented by reference TRBV5-4 and TRBJ2-1, the full variable domain reads ETGVTQSPTHLIKTRGQQVTLRCSSQSGHNTVSWYQQALGQGPQFIFQYYREEENGRGNFPPRFSGLQFPNYSSELNVNALELDDSALYLCASSQQGAQFNEQFFGPGTRLTVL.